A single sample is the source of the 6 T cell receptor beta chains below, sequenced in a study of shared clonotypes between healthy human individuals. The repertoire was sequenced with immunoSEQ multiplex PCR; TCRdb's copy has only in-frame clones and lacks some. In the table there are 2 million to 2.5 million clones, roughly 96% of which are singletons. Sequences were obtained from naive CD4+ T cells sorted from blood. The sample's subset: CD45RA+ positively selected. Receptors originate from a man between 18 and 29 years old in good health.

The DNA of the CDR3 is TGTGCCAGCGGAAACACAGGGCCCTACGAGCAGTACTTC. This translates into CASGNTGPYEQYF. The rearrangement uses TRBV28 and TRBJ2-7, with D maybe TRBD1 (6 bases). The ends were cut back, 8 bases at V and 2 bases at J, with 13 bases in the middle. The CDR3 totals 13 residues. In germline, CDR1 is MDHEN, CDR2 SYDVKM.

The genes are TRBV6-5 and TRBJ1-1; 7 bases map to TRBD1. Germline V lookup: CDR1 MNHEY, CDR2 SVGAGI. V lost 2 bases to trimming and J lost 9 bases; unmatched junction nucleotides: 3. This CDR3 contains 12 residues. CDR3 sequence reads: CASSYETGKAFF. The DNA for the CDR3 is TGTGCCAGCAGTTACGAGACAGGGAAAGCTTTCTTT.

The V and J genes are TRBV12-5 and TRBJ2-2, with D hard to call. CDR3 size: 15 residues. Germline V gene sequence: CDR1 LGHNT, CDR2 FRNRAP. V was shortened by 1 base and J by 0 bases, with 6 bases between the two germline ends. The CDR3 reads CASGLGHPNTGELFF. The DNA for the CDR3 is TGTGCTAGTGGTTTGGGACATCCGAACACCGGGGAGCTGTTTTTT.

The chain is built from TRBV4-1 and TRBJ1-3, with D possibly TRBD1 on 6 matching bases. The CDR3 runs 17 residues. Germline values: CDR1 MGHRA, CDR2 YSYEKL. V lost 1 base and J lost 8, with 21 bases in between. CDR3 amino acids: CASSQGFGQWMGDTIYF. The CDR3 nucleotides read TGCGCCAGCAGCCAAGGCTTCGGACAGTGGATGGGTGACACCATATATTTT.

The genes are TRBV4-1 and TRBJ2-2; 10 positions match TRBD1. V dropped 4 bases and J dropped 3; count of bases not matched to a gene: 5. The V gene's germline CDR1 is MGHRA and CDR2 YSYEKL. The CDR3 contains 16 residues. The chain's CDR3 is CASSPLGTGDTGELFF. The DNA for the CDR3 is TGCGCCAGCAGCCCCCTGGGGACAGGGGACACCGGGGAGCTGTTTTTT.

The chain recombines TRBV5-4 with TRBJ2-5; 14 nucleotides match TRBD2. CDR1 SGHNT and CDR2 YYREEE come from the germline V gene (reference sequence). The CDR3 is made up of 19 amino acids. J lost 7 bases, V lost 4 bases, and 18 bases had no gene match. As DNA, the CDR3 is TGTGCCAGCAGCCCTACAGGGACTAGCGGGGGCCCCTACAGTGGGACCCAGTACTTC. It codes for CASSPTGTSGGPYSGTQYF. Full variable domain (outside the CDR3, taken from reference TRBV5-4 and TRBJ2-5): ETGVTQSPTHLIKTRGQQVTLRCSSQSGHNTVSWYQQALGQGPQFIFQYYREEENGRGNFPPRFSGLQFPNYSSELNVNALELDDSALYLCASSPTGTSGGPYSGTQYFGPGTRLLVL.